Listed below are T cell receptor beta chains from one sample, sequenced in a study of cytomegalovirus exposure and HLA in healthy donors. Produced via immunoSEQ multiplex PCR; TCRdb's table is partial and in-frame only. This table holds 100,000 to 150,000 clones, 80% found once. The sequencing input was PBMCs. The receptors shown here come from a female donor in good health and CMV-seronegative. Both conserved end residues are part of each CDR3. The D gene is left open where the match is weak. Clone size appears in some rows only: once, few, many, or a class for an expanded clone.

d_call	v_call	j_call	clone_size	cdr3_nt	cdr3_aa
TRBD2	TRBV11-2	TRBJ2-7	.	TGTGCCAGCAGTCATCGACTAGCGGGGGTCTACGAGCAGTACTTC	CASSHRLAGVYEQYF
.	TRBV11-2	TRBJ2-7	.	TGTGCCAGCAGCCGGACAGCCTCCTACGAGCAGTACTTC	CASSRTASYEQYF
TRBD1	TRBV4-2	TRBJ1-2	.	TGTGCCAGCAGCCAAGGACAGGGGCCTAACTATGGCTACACCTTC	CASSQGQGPNYGYTF
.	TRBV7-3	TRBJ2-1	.	TGTGCCAGCAGCTCGAGGGGGGGCACCTACAATGAGCAGTTCTTC	CASSSRGGTYNEQFF
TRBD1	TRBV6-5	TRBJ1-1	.	TGTGCCAGCAGTTACCGCTATACAGGGGGCACTGAAGCTTTCTTT	CASSYRYTGGTEAFF
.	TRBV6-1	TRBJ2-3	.	TGTGCCAGCAGTGAAGTCCGACAGATCACAGATACGCAGTATTTT	CASSEVRQITDTQYF
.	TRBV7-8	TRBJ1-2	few	TGTGCCAGCAGCCTACGGGACAACTATAGTGGCTACACCTTC	CASSLRDNYSGYTF
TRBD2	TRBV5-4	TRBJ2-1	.	TGTGCCAGCAGCTTCCCCGGGGGGGCCTCCTACAATGAGCAGTTCTTC	CASSFPGGASYNEQFF
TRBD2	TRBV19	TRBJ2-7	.	TGTGCCAGTAGTATAACAGGAGCGGGAGATCAGTACTTC	CASSITGAGDQYF
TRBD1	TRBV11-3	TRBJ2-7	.	TGTGCCAGCAGCTCGGGACAGGGCTACGAGCAGTACTTC	CASSSGQGYEQYF
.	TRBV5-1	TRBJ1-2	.	TGCGCCAGCCACGAAACAGGGATCGGCTACACCTTC	CASHETGIGYTF
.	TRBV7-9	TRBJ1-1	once	TGTGCCAGCAGCCCCCTTGACACAATTTCGAACACTGAAGCTTTCTTT	CASSPLDTISNTEAFF
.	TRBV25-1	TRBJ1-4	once	TGTGCCAGCAGGGGCTACGGTGAAAAACTGTTTTTT	CASRGYGEKLFF
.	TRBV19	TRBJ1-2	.	TGTGCCAGTAGTGTCACAGGTGAGGAATGGCTTCGGAGCTACACCTTC	CASSVTGEEWLRSYTF
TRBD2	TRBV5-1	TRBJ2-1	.	TGCGCCAGCAGCTTGTTCACTAGCGGAGGCTACAATGAGCAGTTCTTC	CASSLFTSGGYNEQFF
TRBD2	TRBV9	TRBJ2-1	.	TGTGCCAGCAGCGTAGGGGGCGGGAGGACCGATGAGCAGTTCTTC	CASSVGGGRTDEQFF
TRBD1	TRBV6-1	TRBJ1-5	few	TGTGCCGCCGTCGGGGGACAGGGGTACAATCAGCCCCAGCATTTT	CAAVGGQGYNQPQHF
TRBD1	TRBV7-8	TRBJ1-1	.	TGTGCCAGCAGCTCCACACAGACAGGGACCTCTGAAGCTTTCTTT	CASSSTQTGTSEAFF
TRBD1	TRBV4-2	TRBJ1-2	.	TGTGCCAGCAGCCTTCGACAGGGAGGCTACACCTTC	CASSLRQGGYTF
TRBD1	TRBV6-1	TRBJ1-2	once	TGTGCCAGCAGTGTCGGGACAGCCACTATTGGCTACACCTTC	CASSVGTATIGYTF
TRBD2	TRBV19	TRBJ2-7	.	TGTGCCAGCTCCGATAGCGGGGGTTACGAGCAGTACTTC	CASSDSGGYEQYF
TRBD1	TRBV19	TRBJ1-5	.	TGTGCCAGTAGTAGTAAGGACAGGGGCAATCAGCCCCAGCATTTT	CASSSKDRGNQPQHF
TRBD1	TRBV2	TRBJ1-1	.	TGTGCCAGCGGCCGACAGGGGCAGAACACTGAAGCTTTCTTT	CASGRQGQNTEAFF
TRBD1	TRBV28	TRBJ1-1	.	TGTGCCAGCAGTCCGGACAGGCCACATGAAGCTTTCTTT	CASSPDRPHEAFF
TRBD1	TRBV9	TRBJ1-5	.	TGTGCCAGCAGCGCCACAGGGGGCTTGGCTCAGCCCCAGCATTTT	CASSATGGLAQPQHF
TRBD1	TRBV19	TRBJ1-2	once	TGTGCCAGTAGTCACGGGACAGGGTATCTGGGCTACACCTTC	CASSHGTGYLGYTF
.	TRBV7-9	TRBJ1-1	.	TGTTCCAGCAGCTTCCATCAGGGGAACACTGAAGCTTTCTTT	CSSSFHQGNTEAFF
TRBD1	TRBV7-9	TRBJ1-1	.	TGTGCCAGCAGCTCCGGGACAGGGTACACTGAAGCTTTCTTT	CASSSGTGYTEAFF
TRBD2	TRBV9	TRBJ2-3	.	TGTGCCAGCAGCGTAGGTCTAGCGGGGGGGAGCACAGATACGCAGTATTTT	CASSVGLAGGSTDTQYF
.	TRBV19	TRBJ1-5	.	TGTGCCAGCCTTGGGAGGGGGGTTCCTAATCAGCCCCAGCATTTT	CASLGRGVPNQPQHF
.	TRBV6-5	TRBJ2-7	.	TGTGCCAGCAGGCCGACAAATGGGTCCCCCTACGAGCAGTACTTC	CASRPTNGSPYEQYF
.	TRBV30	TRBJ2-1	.	TGTGCCTGGAGCAGGGACGGGACTCACAATGAGCAGTTCTTC	CAWSRDGTHNEQFF
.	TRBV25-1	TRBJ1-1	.	TGTGCCAGCAGAACGGGGGGGTATGAAGCTTTCTTT	CASRTGGYEAFF